Listed here are 9 T cell receptor beta chains from one sample, sequenced in a study of blood T cell repertoires in COVID-19. Libraries were prepared by immunoSEQ multiplex PCR; TCRdb keeps only in-frame clonotypes and omits some of them. Altogether approximately 290,000 clones are present, about 86% being singletons, with the ten largest covering approximately 15%. The sample comprised peripheral blood. Every receptor here comes from a person between 65 and 79 years old with COVID-19, enrolled during active disease.

The chain links TRBV16 to TRBJ2-5; D unresolved. CDR1 is KGHSY, CDR2 FQNENV, per germline. V lost 2 bases and J 3 bases, leaving 7 bases between the germline ends. The CDR3 runs to 13 residues. The CDR3 DNA is TGTGCCAGCAGCCAAACCCCGGAAGAGACCCAGTACTTC. Translated: CASSQTPEETQYF.

The CDR3 region has the DNA TGTGCCAGCAGTTCGGGACTAGGTGAAGAGACCCAGTACTTC. Protein: CASSSGLGEETQYF. This chain joins TRBV28 and TRBJ2-5, with 8 positions matching TRBD2. CDR1 is MDHEN and CDR2 is SYDVKM in the germline V gene. The length of the CDR3 is 14 residues. The V gene end was trimmed by 4 bases and the J gene end by 3 bases; junction bases not matched to a gene: 4.

J is TRBJ2-2 and V is TRBV23-1; D may be TRBD1 (6 bases). TRBV23-1 qualifies as an ORF whose function is uncertain. The CDR3 totals 15 residues. With 6 bases removed from V and 1 base from J, the gap between germline ends came to 12 bases. CDR3 in DNA: TGCGCCAGCAGGCCTCGACAGGAGAACACCGGGGAGCTGTTTTTT. Amino acids: CASRPRQENTGELFF.

The rearrangement uses TRBV19 and TRBJ1-4; D ambiguous. The CDR3 runs to 12 residues. Germline CDR1 is LNHDA and CDR2 is SQIVND (reference sequence). The germline V and J ends were trimmed by 10 bases and 8 bases, with 14 bases remaining between them. CDR3 loop: CATQAGIEKLFF. Here the CDR3 DNA reads TGTGCCACCCAAGCGGGGATCGAAAAACTGTTTTTT. The full variable domain, in which reference TRBV19 and TRBJ1-4 provide the parts outside the CDR3, is DGGITQSPKYLFRKEGQNVTLSCEQNLNHDAMYWYRQDPGQGLRLIYYSQIVNDFQKGDIAEGYSVSREKKESFPLTVTSAQKNPTAFYLCATQAGIEKLFFGSGTQLSVL.

The CDR3 region is CASSLDGSSNQPQHF. As DNA, the CDR3 is TGCGCCAGCAGCTTGGATGGTAGTAGCAATCAGCCCCAGCATTTT. V and J are TRBV5-1 and TRBJ1-5; D remains ambiguous. Germline lookup yields CDR1 SGHRS and CDR2 YFSETQ. The CDR3 runs to 15 residues. Deletions cut 0 bases from V and 0 bases from J, with 7 bases between.

The chain links TRBV20-1 to TRBJ1-1; D perhaps matches TRBD1 (5 bases). The V gene's germline CDR1 is DFQATT and CDR2 SNEGSKA (reference sequence). This CDR3 has 14 residues. V was shortened by 3 bases and J by 1 base, with 12 bases between the two germline ends. CDR3 coding DNA: TGCAGTGCTAGTCCTTTGACAGCGAACACTGAAGCTTTCTTT. Translated: CSASPLTANTEAFF.

In the case of this clone: Additional DNA sequences in this sample encode the identical CDR3. The chain joins TRBV6-2 or TRBV6-3 to TRBJ1-2, with TRBD1 matching 9 bases. V lost 0 bases to trimming and J lost 4 bases; unmatched junction nucleotides: 6. The CDR3 has 16 amino acids. CDR1 is MNHEY and CDR2 is SVGEGT in the germline V gene. This chain's CDR3 is CASSYSGTGGVYGYTF. DNA of the CDR3: TGTGCCAGCAGTTACTCTGGAACAGGGGGCGTCTATGGCTACACCTTC.

The V call is TRBV7-3, the J call TRBJ2-3; 8 positions match TRBD2. Looked up from germline, CDR1 is SGHTA and CDR2 is FQGTGA. The CDR3 extends over 15 amino acids. V shed 8 bases, J shed 2 bases, and the junction held 9 bases outside the gene matches. CDR3 nucleotide sequence: TGTGCCAGCGGACCCCGGGGGGGGGTCACAGATACGCAGTATTTT. Its translation is CASGPRGGVTDTQYF. Drawing the rest from reference TRBV7-3 and TRBJ2-3, the complete variable domain is GAGVSQTPSNKVTEKGKYVELRCDPISGHTALYWYRQSLGQGPEFLIYFQGTGAADDSGLPNDRFFAVRPEGSVSTLKIQRTERGDSAVYLCASGPRGGVTDTQYFGPGTRLTVL.

V gene TRBV4-3 combines with J gene TRBJ1-1; D not certain. Germline V lookup: CDR1 LGHNA, CDR2 YSLEER. V was trimmed by 1 base and J by 2 bases, leaving 11 bases between them. The CDR3 has 15 residues. DNA for the CDR3: TGCGCCAGCAGCCAAGTCCTTAGTTCCAACACTGAAGCTTTCTTT. Protein product: CASSQVLSSNTEAFF.